This T cell receptor beta chain was documented in a study of human T cells and chemical hapten exposure. From germline, CDR1 is SGDLS and CDR2 YYNGEE. This CDR3 is 15 amino acids long. V gave up 0 bases and J gave up 2 bases, with 8 bases separating them. This sample's time point: pre-sensitization, week 0. The treatment is: therapeutic diphenylcyclopropenone sensitization with weekly scalp DPC. Every donor had alopecia and was 18 to 70 years old; all were suitable for DPC. Library preparation tagged each individual cDNA molecule with a unique molecular identifier. TCRdb fed the RACE reads into MiXCR, producing one record per CDR3 protein. The sample yields roughly 260,000 distinct CDR3 sequences, over 8% seen once. This clonotype has only a few counts. Its antigen is currently unknown. Study findings and constraints: DPC sensitization did not alter TCRs above 1 in 1000 frequency.

V gene TRBV9 combines with J gene TRBJ2-2; D possibly corresponds to TRBD1 (5 bases). The starting material was whole blood, obtained in connection with sensitization to the hapten diphenylcyclopropenone (DPC). The origin of this receptor is a woman between 40 and 50 years old with alopecia areata. Some clones in this sample may be carry-over from other donors' samples. The CDR3: CASSVDGQNTGELFF. The CDR3 DNA sequence: TGTGCCAGCAGCGTAGATGGACAAAACACCGGGGAGCTGTTTTTT.